One and the same sample provided the 30 T cell receptor beta chains below, sequenced in a study of T cell clonotyping in hematopoietic cell transplantation. Here immunoSEQ multiplex PCR was the method, and the copy in TCRdb shows in-frame clones only, minus some. The table includes about 6,800 clones, over 95% detected once. Here the sequenced sample was PBMCs, taken 30 days after allogeneic stem cell transplant. The receptors here all came from a male patient in his sixties or seventies who had an allogeneic stem cell transplant from a related donor, so the T cells may come from the graft donor. Some clones in this sample may be carry-over from other donors' samples.

The V gene is TRBV7-3, the J gene TRBJ2-3; 12 bases line up with TRBD2. The CDR3 runs 14 residues. The germline CDR1 and CDR2 sequences are SGHTA and FQGTGA. V shed 5 bases and J 6 bases; nucleotides not matched to a gene: 3. Here the CDR3 reads CASSGTSGPDTQYF. The CDR3 nucleotides are TGTGCCAGCAGCGGGACTAGCGGGCCGGATACGCAGTATTTT.

The CDR3 region has the DNA TGTGCCAGCAGCTTGGGGAGAGAACGACAGAACACTGAAGCTTTCTTT. This translates into CASSLGRERQNTEAFF. The V gene is TRBV5-4, the J gene TRBJ1-1, with D uncertain. The germline gives CDR1 SGHNT, CDR2 YYREEE (reference sequence). Trimming pared 0 bases from V and 1 base from J, leaving 13 bases between. This CDR3 contains 16 residues.

The chain uses TRBV4-2 and TRBJ1-2; unclear D gene. CDR3 length: 15 amino acids. V was trimmed by 0 bases and J by 5 bases, leaving 13 bases between them. The germline V gene encodes CDR1 LGHNA and CDR2 YNFKEQ. The CDR3 DNA reads as TGTGCCAGCAGCCAAGAGAGGGAATTTGGATATGGCTACACCTTC. Protein sequence: CASSQEREFGYGYTF.

V usage is TRBV6-1 and J usage is TRBJ2-7; tentative D call: TRBD2 (5 bases). Trimming pared 2 bases from V and 2 bases from J, leaving 10 bases between. The CDR3 loop spans 14 amino acids. Per the germline V gene, CDR1 is MNHNS and CDR2 is SASEGT. DNA of the CDR3: TGTGCCAGCAGTGAACGGACGGGGACCTACGAGCAGTACTTC. This codes for CASSERTGTYEQYF.

The chain combines TRBV18 with TRBJ1-4; D might be TRBD1 (6 bases). V dropped 1 base and J dropped 12 bases, with 21 bases sitting between them. The CDR3 spans 16 residues. From germline, CDR1 is KGHSH and CDR2 LQKENI. CDR3 nucleotide sequence: TGTGCCAGCTCACCACAGGTCGGGTCAGGGGCGATACAACTGTTTTTT. This codes for CASSPQVGSGAIQLFF. Using reference TRBV18 and TRBJ1-4 for the parts outside the CDR3, the full variable domain is NAGVMQNPRHLVRRRGQEARLRCSPMKGHSHVYWYRQLPEEGLKFMVYLQKENIIDESGMPKERFSAEFPKEGPSILRIQQVVRGDSAAYFCASSPQVGSGAIQLFFGSGTQLSVL.

The genes are TRBV27 and TRBJ1-4; a weak D match, TRBD1 (5 bases). The CDR3 has 13 residues. V lost 4 bases, J lost 8 bases, and 11 bases lay in between. In germline, CDR1 is MNHEY, CDR2 SMNVEV (reference sequence). The CDR3 bases are TGTGCCAGCAGTTCAACAGGTGGGGAAAAACTGTTTTTT. Translated, it gives CASSSTGGEKLFF.

The V call is TRBV15, the J call TRBJ1-3, with D uncertain. There are 14 residues in the CDR3. V lost 6 bases to trimming and J lost 0 bases, with 9 bases between them. Germline V lookup: CDR1 LNHNV, CDR2 YYDKDF (reference sequence). The CDR3 spells CATREDFSGNTIYF. The CDR3, as DNA: TGTGCCACCAGAGAAGACTTCTCTGGAAACACCATATATTTT.

J is TRBJ2-7 and V is TRBV5-8, with D perhaps matching TRBD2 (6 bases). V gave up 1 base and J gave up 2 bases, with 16 bases separating them. The CDR3 covers 16 residues. Germline V CDR1 and CDR2: SGHTS, YDEGEE. The DNA of the CDR3 is TGTGCCAGCAGCTTGTTCCCCGGGACTGAGACCTACGAGCAGTACTTC. Translating gives CASSLFPGTETYEQYF.

The chain joins TRBV6-5 to TRBJ2-5; D is perhaps TRBD1 or TRBD2 (5 bases each). V lost 2 bases and J lost 5, with 18 bases in between. This CDR3 has 16 residues. CDR1 MNHEY and CDR2 SVGAGI come from the germline V gene. This CDR3 reads CASSYPKASGTETQYF. DNA for the CDR3: TGTGCCAGCAGTTACCCGAAAGCGTCAGGGACGGAGACCCAGTACTTC.

This rearrangement joins TRBV28 to TRBJ1-5; no clear D. With 10 bases removed from V and 0 bases from J, the gap between germline ends came to 19 bases. The CDR3 is 16 amino acids. Germline CDR1 MDHEN, CDR2 SYDVKM. In DNA form, the CDR3 reads TGTGCCACCAAATCGGGCGGATGGGGTAGCAATCAGCCCCAGCATTTT. Translating gives CATKSGGWGSNQPQHF.

The rearrangement links TRBV6-1 to TRBJ1-1, with unresolved D. V was cut by 5 bases and J by 3 bases, with 10 bases left in between. Germline V gives CDR1 MNHNS, CDR2 SASEGT. The CDR3 loop spans 13 amino acids. The CDR3 loop is CASSSSGDTEAFF. The CDR3 nucleotides are TGTGCCAGCAGTTCGTCCGGGGACACTGAAGCTTTCTTT.

The V call is TRBV4-2, the J call TRBJ2-1; 10 positions match TRBD2. This CDR3 is 17 amino acids long. The germline CDR1 and CDR2 sequences are LGHNA and YNFKEQ. V trimming: 1 base; J trimming: 10 bases; junction bases outside the gene matches: 13. CDR3 nucleotide sequence: TGTGCCAGCAGCCAAGCTAGCGGGGGCCTCGAAGCGGGCGAGCAGTTCTTC. This encodes CASSQASGGLEAGEQFF.

This chain uses TRBV4-3 with TRBJ1-4, with D possibly matching TRBD1 (5 bases). The germline CDR1 and CDR2 sequences are LGHNA and YSLEER. V lost 1 base and J 8 bases, leaving 17 bases between the germline ends. This CDR3 is 16 amino acids long. For the CDR3, the DNA is TGCGCCAGCAGCCAAGGAGTCCTACAAAGGGGCGAAAAACTGTTTTTT. It translates to CASSQGVLQRGEKLFF.

The chain recombines TRBV27 with TRBJ1-6; TRBD1 matches at 7 bases. The CDR3 spans 14 residues. CDR1 is MNHEY and CDR2 is SMNVEV in the germline V gene (reference sequence). The J segment lost 6 bases and the V segment lost 3 bases, leaving 2 bases of the junction unmatched. The CDR3 protein is CASSFEGANSPLHF. In DNA, the CDR3 is TGTGCCAGCAGTTTTGAGGGGGCTAATTCACCCCTCCACTTT.

The chain carries TRBV6-6 and TRBJ1-2; D unresolved. Per germline, CDR1 MNHNY and CDR2 SVGAGI (reference sequence). The CDR3 extends over 15 amino acids. Deletions cut 2 bases from V and 8 bases from J, with 18 bases between. The CDR3 nucleotides are TGTGCCAGCAGTTACAGCGGAATAAAATACGAGGGCTACACCTTC. This sequence encodes CASSYSGIKYEGYTF.

The rearrangement uses TRBV7-9 and TRBJ1-2; D might be TRBD1 (5 bases). Germline loops: CDR1 SEHNR, CDR2 FQNEAQ (reference sequence). CDR3 length equals 15 residues. The V and J ends lost 1 base and 8 bases respectively, with 17 bases between them. DNA of the CDR3: TGTGCCAGCAGCTTAGACGCGACAGTGAAGTTCGGCTACACCTTC. It specifies CASSLDATVKFGYTF.

This clone was seen a single time. This chain joins TRBV5-4 and TRBJ2-5; TRBD1 is a possible D gene (6 bases). Germline CDR1 SGHNT, CDR2 YYREEE (reference sequence). The CDR3 runs 14 residues. V dropped 0 bases and J dropped 3 bases, with 9 bases sitting between them. Here the CDR3 DNA reads TGTGCCAGCAGCTTGGGGGGGCGGGAAGAGACCCAGTACTTC. It codes for CASSLGGREETQYF.

The chain couples TRBV28 to TRBJ1-3, with unresolved D. Germline loops: CDR1 MDHEN, CDR2 SYDVKM. The CDR3 extends over 16 amino acids. With 4 bases removed from V and 4 bases from J, the gap between germline ends came to 17 bases. Written as DNA, the CDR3 is TGTGCCAGCAGTTCCCTCTCGGAGTACCCCGGAAACACCATATATTTT. This sequence encodes CASSSLSEYPGNTIYF.

The chain joins TRBV5-1 to TRBJ1-5, with D unclear. The germline gives CDR1 SGHRS, CDR2 YFSETQ. V lost 0 bases and J lost 3, with 7 bases in between. This CDR3 is 14 amino acids long. The CDR3 region has the DNA TGCGCCAGCAGCTTGGCCGGGGACAATCAGCCCCAGCATTTT. It codes for CASSLAGDNQPQHF.

This chain links TRBV13 with TRBJ2-7, with D possibly being TRBD1 (5 bases). Germline V gives CDR1 PRHDT, CDR2 FYEKMQ (reference sequence). With 4 bases removed from V and 3 bases from J, the gap between germline ends came to 10 bases. The CDR3 spans 13 residues. The CDR3, as DNA: TGTGCCAGCAGCTCCCCGACAGACTACGAGCAGTACTTC. Amino acids: CASSSPTDYEQYF. The full variable domain, its missing parts supplied by reference TRBV13 and TRBJ2-7, is AAGVIQSPRHLIKEKRETATLKCYPIPRHDTVYWYQQGPGQDPQFLISFYEKMQSDKGSIPDRFSAQQFSDYHSELNMSSLELGDSALYFCASSSPTDYEQYFGPGTRLTVT.

V gene TRBV5-4 combines with J gene TRBJ1-1, with D possibly being TRBD1 (5 bases). Deletions cut 4 bases from V and 1 base from J, with 14 bases between. The germline gives CDR1 SGHNT, CDR2 YYREEE (reference sequence). The CDR3 has 15 residues. The CDR3 coding sequence is TGTGCCAGCAGCCCCCGGGGGTCCCCGAACACTGAAGCTTTCTTT. Amino acid sequence: CASSPRGSPNTEAFF. Full variable domain (outside the CDR3, taken from reference TRBV5-4 and TRBJ1-1): ETGVTQSPTHLIKTRGQQVTLRCSSQSGHNTVSWYQQALGQGPQFIFQYYREEENGRGNFPPRFSGLQFPNYSSELNVNALELDDSALYLCASSPRGSPNTEAFFGQGTRLTVV.

In this sample, this clone turned up once. This rearrangement joins TRBV6-6 to TRBJ2-1, with 8 bases lining up with TRBD2. With V trimmed by 5 bases and J by 2 bases, 5 bases remained unmatched. The CDR3 spans 15 residues. CDR1 MNHNY and CDR2 SVGAGI come from the germline V gene (reference sequence). CDR3 DNA sequence: TGTGCCAGCAGTCACGGGGGGGCCCCCTACAATGAGCAGTTCTTC. Protein product: CASSHGGAPYNEQFF.

The rearrangement joins TRBV25-1 to TRBJ1-3, with a tentative D call TRBD1 (5 bases). Trimming took off 5 bases at V and 1 base at J, with 18 bases between the two ends. This CDR3 comprises 17 residues. CDR1 and CDR2 (germline): MGHDK, SYGVNS. The DNA of the CDR3 is TGTGCCAGCAGTCCCCCGGGACCGACAAAATCTGGAAACACCATATATTTT. Its protein is CASSPPGPTKSGNTIYF.

This rearrangement joins TRBV5-6 to TRBJ2-3; no clear D. The V gene's germline CDR1 is SGHDT and CDR2 YYEEEE. V was clipped by 0 bases and J by 3 bases, with 5 bases between them. The CDR3 has 13 amino acids. The CDR3 DNA reads as TGTGCCAGCAGCTTGGTGGGTACAGATACGCAGTATTTT. Protein: CASSLVGTDTQYF.

This sequence joins TRBV10-3 and TRBJ1-5, with D possibly matching TRBD1 (6 bases). Trimming stripped 0 bases from V and 0 bases from J, with 9 bases between. Germline V lookup: CDR1 ENHRY, CDR2 SYGVKD. The CDR3 covers 16 residues. In DNA form, the CDR3 reads TGTGCCATCAGTGAGTCGTGGGACAATAGCAATCAGCCCCAGCATTTT. It specifies CAISESWDNSNQPQHF.

This chain uses TRBV5-8 with TRBJ2-3, with 9 bases that match TRBD2. The CDR3 totals 15 residues. J gave up 0 bases and V 4 bases, and 3 bases lay outside the gene matches. CDR1 and CDR2 from the germline V gene are SGHTS and YDEGEE. The CDR3 loop is CASSPGTSSTDTQYF. DNA of the CDR3: TGTGCCAGCAGCCCCGGGACTAGCAGCACAGATACGCAGTATTTT.

V gene TRBV27 combines with J gene TRBJ1-2, with TRBD1 identical over 8 bases. The CDR3 runs to 13 residues. Per the germline V gene, CDR1 is MNHEY and CDR2 is SMNVEV (reference sequence). The ends lost 4 bases at V and 8 bases at J; junction bases unmatched: 6. CDR3 sequence reads: CASSSGQGGGYTF. Written as DNA, the CDR3 is TGTGCCAGCAGTTCCGGACAGGGTGGCGGCTACACCTTC.

V is TRBV19 and J is TRBJ1-1, with 9 bases aligning to TRBD1. The trim removed 4 bases at V and 5 bases at J, leaving 8 bases unmatched. This CDR3 contains 15 residues. Germline V gene data show CDR1 as LNHDA and CDR2 as SQIVND (reference sequence). The CDR3, as DNA: TGTGCCAGTAGTAAGGGGGGACAGGGACGTACTGAAGCTTTCTTT. This encodes CASSKGGQGRTEAFF.

The chain employs TRBV5-4 and TRBJ1-4; no reliable D call. CDR3 length equals 15 residues. The germline V gene encodes CDR1 SGHNT and CDR2 YYREEE (reference sequence). V lost 0 bases and J 7 bases, leaving 13 bases between the germline ends. The CDR3 reads CASSLGGVGGEKLFF. The CDR3 bases are TGTGCCAGCAGCTTGGGGGGAGTCGGTGGTGAAAAACTGTTTTTT.

The rearrangement joins TRBV9 to TRBJ1-2; D not resolved. This CDR3 region has 10 residues. V dropped 3 bases and J dropped 10 bases, with 7 bases sitting between them. The germline V gene has CDR1 SGDLS and CDR2 YYNGEE. The CDR3 reads CASSGFDYTF. The CDR3 bases are TGTGCCAGCAGCGGGTTTGACTACACCTTC.